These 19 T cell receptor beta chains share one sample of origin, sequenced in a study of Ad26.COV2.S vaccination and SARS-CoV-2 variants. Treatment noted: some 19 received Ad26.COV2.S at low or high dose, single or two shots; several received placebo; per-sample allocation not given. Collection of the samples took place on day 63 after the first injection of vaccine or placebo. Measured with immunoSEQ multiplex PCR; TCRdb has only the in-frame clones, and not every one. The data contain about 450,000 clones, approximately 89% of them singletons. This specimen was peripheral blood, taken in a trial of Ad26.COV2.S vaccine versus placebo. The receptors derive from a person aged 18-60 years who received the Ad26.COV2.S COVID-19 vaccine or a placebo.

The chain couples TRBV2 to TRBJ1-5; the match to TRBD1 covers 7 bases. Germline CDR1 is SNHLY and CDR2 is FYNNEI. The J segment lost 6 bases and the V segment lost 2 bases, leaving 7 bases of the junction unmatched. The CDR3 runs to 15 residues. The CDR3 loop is CASSEQGGSGQPQHF. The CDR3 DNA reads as TGTGCCAGCAGTGAACAGGGGGGCTCTGGTCAGCCCCAGCATTTT.

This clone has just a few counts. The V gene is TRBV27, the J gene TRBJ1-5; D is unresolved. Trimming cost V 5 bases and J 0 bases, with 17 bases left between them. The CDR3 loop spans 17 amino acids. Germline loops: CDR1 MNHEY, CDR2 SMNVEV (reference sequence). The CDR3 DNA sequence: TGTGCCAGCAGTCTAGACGGCAGCCCCTATAGCAATCAGCCCCAGCATTTT. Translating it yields CASSLDGSPYSNQPQHF.

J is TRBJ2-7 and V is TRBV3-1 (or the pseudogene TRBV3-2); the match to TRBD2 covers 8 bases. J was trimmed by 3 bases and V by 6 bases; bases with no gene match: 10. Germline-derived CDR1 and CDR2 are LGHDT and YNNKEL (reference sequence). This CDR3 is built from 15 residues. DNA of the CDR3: TGTGCCAGCAGTTTTTGTCGTAGCGGGGACTACGAGCAGTACGTC. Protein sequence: CASSFCRSGDYEQYV.

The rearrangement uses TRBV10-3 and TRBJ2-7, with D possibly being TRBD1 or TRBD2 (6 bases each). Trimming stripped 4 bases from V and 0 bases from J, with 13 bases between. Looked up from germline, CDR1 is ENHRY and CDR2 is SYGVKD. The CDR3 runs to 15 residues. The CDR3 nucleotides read TGTGCCATCAGTGTGGGGGGCCCCGACTCCTACGAGCAGTACTTC. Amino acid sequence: CAISVGGPDSYEQYF.

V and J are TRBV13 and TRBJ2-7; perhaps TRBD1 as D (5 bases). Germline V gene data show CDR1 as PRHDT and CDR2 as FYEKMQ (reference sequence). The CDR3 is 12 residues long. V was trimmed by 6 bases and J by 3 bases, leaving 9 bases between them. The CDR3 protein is CASSPDSYEQYF. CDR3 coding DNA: TGTGCCAGCAGTCCCGACAGCTACGAGCAGTACTTC.

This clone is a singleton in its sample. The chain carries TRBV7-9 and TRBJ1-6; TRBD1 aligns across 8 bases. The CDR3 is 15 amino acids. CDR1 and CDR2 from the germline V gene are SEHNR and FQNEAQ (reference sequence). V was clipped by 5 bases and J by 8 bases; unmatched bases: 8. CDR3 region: CASSTQGARDSPLHF. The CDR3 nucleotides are TGTGCCAGCAGCACTCAGGGGGCTCGGGATTCACCCCTCCACTTT.

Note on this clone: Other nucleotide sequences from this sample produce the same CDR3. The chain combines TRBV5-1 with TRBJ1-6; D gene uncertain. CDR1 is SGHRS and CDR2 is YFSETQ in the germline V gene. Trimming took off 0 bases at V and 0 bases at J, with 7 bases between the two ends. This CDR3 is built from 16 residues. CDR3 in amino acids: CASSLAGSSYNSPLHF. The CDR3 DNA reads TGCGCCAGCAGCTTGGCCGGTAGCTCCTATAATTCACCCCTCCACTTT.

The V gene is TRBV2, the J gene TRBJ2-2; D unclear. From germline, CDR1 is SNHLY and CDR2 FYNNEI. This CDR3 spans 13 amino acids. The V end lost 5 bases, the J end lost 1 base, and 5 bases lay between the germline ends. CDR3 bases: TGTGCCAGCAGTACCGGGAACACCGGGGAGCTGTTTTTT. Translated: CASSTGNTGELFF.

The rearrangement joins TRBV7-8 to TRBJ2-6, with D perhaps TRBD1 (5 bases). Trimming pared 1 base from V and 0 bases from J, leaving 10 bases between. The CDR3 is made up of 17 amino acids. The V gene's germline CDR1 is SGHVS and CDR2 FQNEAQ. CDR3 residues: CASSLGGAYSGANVLTF. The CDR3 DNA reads TGTGCCAGCAGCTTAGGTGGGGCTTACTCTGGGGCCAACGTCCTGACTTTC.

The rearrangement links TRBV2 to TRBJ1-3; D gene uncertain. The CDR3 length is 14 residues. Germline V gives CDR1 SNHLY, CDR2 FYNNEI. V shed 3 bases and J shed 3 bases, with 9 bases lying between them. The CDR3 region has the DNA TGTGCCAGCAGTGATCGGGCAGATGGAAACACCATATATTTT. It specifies CASSDRADGNTIYF.

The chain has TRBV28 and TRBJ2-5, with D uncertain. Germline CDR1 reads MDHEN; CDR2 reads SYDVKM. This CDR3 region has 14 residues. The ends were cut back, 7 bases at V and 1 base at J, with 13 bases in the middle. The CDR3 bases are TGTGCCAGCAACAATCGGGCGGTCCAAGAGACCCAGTACTTC. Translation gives CASNNRAVQETQYF.

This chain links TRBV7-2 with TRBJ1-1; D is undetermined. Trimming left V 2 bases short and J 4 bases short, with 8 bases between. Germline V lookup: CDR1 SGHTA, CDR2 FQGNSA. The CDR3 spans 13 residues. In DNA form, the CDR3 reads TGTGCCAGCAGCTTATACGGGCGCACTGAAGCTTTCTTT. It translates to CASSLYGRTEAFF.

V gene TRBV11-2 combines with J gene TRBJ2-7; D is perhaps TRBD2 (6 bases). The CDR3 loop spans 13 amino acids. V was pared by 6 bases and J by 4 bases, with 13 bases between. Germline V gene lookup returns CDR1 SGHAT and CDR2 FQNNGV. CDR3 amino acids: CASSSGLIYEQYF. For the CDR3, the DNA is TGTGCCAGCAGTTCGGGACTCATTTACGAGCAGTACTTC.

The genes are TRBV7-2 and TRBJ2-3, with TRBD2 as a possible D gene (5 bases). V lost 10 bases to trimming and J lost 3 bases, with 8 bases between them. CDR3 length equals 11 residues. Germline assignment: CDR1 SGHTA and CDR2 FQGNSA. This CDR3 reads CAMRTTDTQYF. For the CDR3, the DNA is TGTGCCATGAGGACTACAGATACGCAGTATTTT.

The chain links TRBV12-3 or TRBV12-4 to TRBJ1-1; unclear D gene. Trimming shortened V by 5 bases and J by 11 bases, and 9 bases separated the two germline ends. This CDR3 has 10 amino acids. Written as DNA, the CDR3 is TGTGCCAGCAGTAGAGGGTTTGCTTTCTTT. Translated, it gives CASSRGFAFF.

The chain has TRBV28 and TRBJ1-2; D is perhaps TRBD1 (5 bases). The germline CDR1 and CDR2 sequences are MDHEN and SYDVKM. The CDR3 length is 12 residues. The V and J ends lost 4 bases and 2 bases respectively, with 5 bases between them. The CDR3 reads CASSSGNYGYTF. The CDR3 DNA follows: TGTGCCAGCAGTTCAGGGAACTATGGCTACACCTTC.

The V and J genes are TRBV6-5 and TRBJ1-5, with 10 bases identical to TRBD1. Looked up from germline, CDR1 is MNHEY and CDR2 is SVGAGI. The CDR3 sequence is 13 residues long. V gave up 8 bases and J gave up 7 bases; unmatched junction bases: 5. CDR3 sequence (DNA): TGTGCCAGCTCGGACAGGGGGAACCAGCCCCAGCATTTT. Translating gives CASSDRGNQPQHF.

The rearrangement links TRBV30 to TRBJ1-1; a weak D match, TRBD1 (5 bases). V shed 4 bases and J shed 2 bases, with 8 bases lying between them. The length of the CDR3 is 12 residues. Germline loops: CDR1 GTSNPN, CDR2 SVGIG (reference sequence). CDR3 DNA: TGTGCCTGGACAGGGTATAACACTGAAGCTTTCTTT. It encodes CAWTGYNTEAFF.

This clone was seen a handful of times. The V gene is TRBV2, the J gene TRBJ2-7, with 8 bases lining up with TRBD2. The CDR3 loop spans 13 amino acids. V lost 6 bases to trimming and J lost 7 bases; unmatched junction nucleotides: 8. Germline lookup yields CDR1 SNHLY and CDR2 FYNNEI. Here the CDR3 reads CASSAGGQREQYV. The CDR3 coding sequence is TGTGCCAGCAGCGCGGGAGGACAGAGGGAGCAGTACGTC.